The entry below describes one T cell receptor beta chain. From germline, CDR1 is SEHNR and CDR2 FQNEAQ (reference sequence). CDR3 length: 14 amino acids. Trimming took off 5 bases at V and 5 bases at J, with 14 bases between the two ends. The source of the sample is a study of blood T cells in healthy people across ages. Roughly 10 milliliters was the volume of peripheral blood drawn from each donor. The use of a sample-barcoded 5' primer and a J-beta primer mix characterized a second PCR of about 6 to 11 cycles. MiXCR, run by TCRdb on the 5' RACE reads, gives a single entry per CDR3 protein. The sample yields a few hundred thousand distinct CDR3 sequences, about 25% seen once. These same data were also listed under a study on T cells of mothers and their children. That paper states: Related mother-child pairs showed slightly, non-significantly higher overlap than unrelated pairs.

The chain has TRBV7-9 and TRBJ2-3; D is perhaps TRBD1 (5 bases). Sequenced input: blood. The clonotype was recovered from a boy aged 2-9 years in good health. For the CDR3, the DNA is TGTGCCAGCAGCCTCTCAGGGATTGTAGATACGCAGTATTTT. This sequence encodes CASSLSGIVDTQYF.